This TCR beta chain is drawn from a study of Ad26.COV2.S vaccination and SARS-CoV-2 variants. This table comes from immunoSEQ multiplex PCR, and its TCRdb copy is limited to in-frame clones, with some not included. The sample lists some 180,000 clones; 87% were seen once. Remarks on this clone: No antigen is known for it.

This CDR3 comprises 16 residues. Per germline, CDR1 LGHDT and CDR2 YNNKEL (reference sequence). V lost 4 bases and J 8 bases, leaving 23 bases between the germline ends. Broader study findings: From the TCR breadth and depth analyses, total T cell responses may have been underestimated. Vaccine and placebo recipients had comparable breadth of non-spike TCRs.

V usage is TRBV3-1 (or the pseudogene TRBV3-2) and J usage is TRBJ1-2; D is undetermined. Sequencing was performed on peripheral blood, taken after recovery from COVID-19. The sequence was collected from a human donor who had recovered from COVID-19. This CDR3 reads CASSLSREAPSPGYTF. CDR3 DNA: TGTGCCAGCAGCCTCTCTAGGGAGGCCCCCTCCCCGGGCTACACCTTC.